Described below is a single TCR beta chain sequence and its context. Antigen unknown. It was with a sample-barcoded 5' primer and a J-beta primer mix that a second PCR of about 7 to 12 cycles was run. Via MiXCR, TCRdb re-called the 5' RACE reads, giving one row per CDR3 protein. The sample lists 500,000 to 650,000 distinct CDR3 sequences, around a quarter occurring once. The source of the sample is a study of blood T cells in healthy people across ages. Study as a whole: About one barcoded TCR beta cDNA was captured per two T cells.

Broader study findings: It was the long-lived donors that had more naive CD4+ cells and higher diversity than aged donors. PBMCs left unsorted prevented a conclusive naive versus antigen-experienced comparison.

Germline CDR1 and CDR2: SGHRS and YFSETQ. This CDR3 region has 17 residues. Trimming pared 4 bases from V and 0 bases from J, leaving 18 bases between. The same sample was also studied in work on T cells of mothers and their children. That source notes: The extracted RNA was employed in its entirety for cDNA synthesis, at about 1.4 ug per 15 ul.

This TCR was sampled from a boy between 2 and 15 years old in good health. The specimen was blood. The rearrangement links TRBV5-1 to TRBJ2-3; D is perhaps TRBD2 (6 bases). This chain's CDR3 is CASSRIGLLTSTDTQYF. Here the CDR3 DNA reads TGCGCCAGCAGCCGTATCGGACTACTTACTAGCACAGATACGCAGTATTTT.